These 11 T cell receptor beta chains were sequenced from one sample in a study of PD-1 blockade in classical Hodgkin lymphoma. Clones were sequenced by immunoSEQ multiplex PCR, and TCRdb holds only the in-frame ones, with some missing. This sample has approximately 90,000 clones, with nearly 85% found just once. Time point described: cycle 4 day 1 (C4D1), after six to seven weeks of nivolumab. Each patient relapsed following autologous stem cell transplantation, and prior brentuximab vedotin exposure differed. The sample was peripheral blood mononuclear cells (PBMCs), taken before the fourth cycle of nivolumab. The receptors shown here come from a human donor with classical Hodgkin lymphoma.

The chain joins TRBV10-2 to TRBJ1-2, with D hard to call. This CDR3 region has 15 residues. Germline V gene lookup returns CDR1 WSHSY and CDR2 SAAADI. The V end lost 2 bases, the J end lost 7 bases, and 17 bases lay between the germline ends. CDR3 protein: CASSEIMEAQGGYTF. DNA of the CDR3: TGCGCCAGCAGTGAGATCATGGAGGCCCAAGGTGGCTACACCTTC.

The chain carries TRBV28 and TRBJ1-5; TRBD1 is a possible D gene (5 bases). The CDR3 sequence is 12 residues long. Germline V gene sequence: CDR1 MDHEN, CDR2 SYDVKM. The V and J ends lost 10 bases and 1 base respectively, with 8 bases between them. CDR3 loop: CATRDSNQPQHF. The CDR3 coding sequence is TGTGCCACGCGGGACAGCAATCAGCCCCAGCATTTT. Complete variable domain (other parts from reference TRBV28 and TRBJ1-5): DVKVTQSSRYLVKRTGEKVFLECVQDMDHENMFWYRQDPGLGLRLIYFSYDVKMKEKGDIPEGYSVSREKKERFSLILESASTNQTSMYLCATRDSNQPQHFGDGTRLSIL.

V is TRBV5-4 and J is TRBJ2-7, with 12 bases lining up with TRBD1. Germline CDR1 and CDR2: SGHNT and YYREEE (reference sequence). The J segment lost 7 bases and the V segment lost 4 bases, leaving 9 bases of the junction unmatched. This CDR3 has 15 residues. Here the CDR3 reads CASSPGDRGRLEQYF. CDR3 sequence (DNA): TGTGCCAGCAGCCCCGGGGACAGGGGGCGTCTGGAGCAGTACTTC.

The J gene is TRBJ2-1, the V gene TRBV4-3, with 12 bases identical to TRBD2. CDR3 length equals 15 residues. Trimming took 0 bases from V and 8 from J; bases not matched to a gene: 2. Per the germline V gene, CDR1 is LGHNA and CDR2 is YSLEER. The CDR3 DNA reads as TGCGCCAGCAGCCAAGAACTAGCGGGAGGTTATGAGCAGTTCTTC. Translated: CASSQELAGGYEQFF.

Written as DNA, the CDR3 is TGTGCCAGCAGCTTACCAGGGGGCACTGAAGCTTTCTTT. The encoded protein is CASSLPGGTEAFF. This sequence joins TRBV11-2 and TRBJ1-1; TRBD1 aligns across 7 bases. The germline CDR1 and CDR2 sequences are SGHAT and FQNNGV. The V and J ends lost 2 bases and 4 bases, in that order; junction bases with no gene match: 1. CDR3 size: 13 residues. Full variable domain (rest looked up from reference TRBV11-2 and TRBJ1-1): EAGVAQSPRYKIIEKRQSVAFWCNPISGHATLYWYQQILGQGPKLLIQFQNNGVVDDSQLPKDRFSAERLKGVDSTLKIQPAKLEDSAVYLCASSLPGGTEAFFGQGTRLTVV.

This clone was seen more than once but under ten times. Other nucleotide sequences in the sample specify the same CDR3. The chain employs TRBV7-2 and TRBJ1-2; D unclear. The V gene lost 5 bases and the J gene lost 2 bases, with 9 bases spanning the gap. The CDR3 consists of 13 residues. Germline V lookup: CDR1 SGHTA, CDR2 FQGNSA. DNA for the CDR3: TGTGCCAGCAGCCCACAGTCAAACTATGGCTACACCTTC. Protein sequence: CASSPQSNYGYTF.

This clone was detected once. The genes are TRBV4-3 and TRBJ1-5; TRBD1 agrees at 7 bases. Germline assignment: CDR1 LGHNA and CDR2 YSLEER. V gave up 4 bases and J gave up 9 bases; unmatched junction bases: 24. The CDR3 consists of 19 residues. The CDR3 reads CASSPQPHKGGRTLGPQHF. The CDR3 DNA follows: TGCGCCAGCAGCCCTCAACCCCACAAAGGGGGCCGTACTTTGGGGCCCCAGCATTTT.

The V call is TRBV7-9, the J call TRBJ2-3, with D unclear. The ends were cut back, 2 bases at V and 5 bases at J, with 8 bases in the middle. CDR1 is SEHNR, CDR2 FQNEAQ, per germline (reference sequence). This CDR3 contains 13 residues. The CDR3 DNA reads TGTGCCAGCAGCTTATTACTCGGAGATACGCAGTATTTT. It is translated as CASSLLLGDTQYF.

This chain joins TRBV19 and TRBJ2-1; a weak D match, TRBD2 (6 bases). V shed 6 bases and J shed 6 bases, with 15 bases lying between them. This CDR3 is 14 amino acids long. Germline CDR1 and CDR2: LNHDA and SQIVND (reference sequence). The CDR3 region is CASSHGTLGNEQFF. CDR3 coding DNA: TGTGCCAGTAGCCACGGGACTCTCGGCAATGAGCAGTTCTTC.

The chain combines TRBV14 with TRBJ2-7; 7 bases are a match to TRBD2. The length of the CDR3 is 12 residues. Trimming removed 4 bases from V and 7 bases from J; junction bases left unmatched: 4. CDR1 and CDR2 from the germline V gene are SGHDN and FVKESK. The CDR3 region is CASSLPGGEQYF. Written as DNA, the CDR3 is TGTGCCAGCAGCCTCCCGGGAGGTGAGCAGTACTTC. The full variable domain, with the rest looked up from reference TRBV14 and TRBJ2-7, is EAGVTQFPSHSVIEKGQTVTLRCDPISGHDNLYWYRRVMGKEIKFLLHFVKESKQDESGMPNNRFLAERTGGTYSTLKVQPAELEDSGVYFCASSLPGGEQYFGPGTRLTVT.

The chain links TRBV5-1 to TRBJ2-7; TRBD2 might be the D (6 bases). Germline CDR1 SGHRS, CDR2 YFSETQ. The CDR3 totals 13 residues. Trimming cost V 0 bases and J 7 bases, with 11 bases left between them. CDR3 in DNA: TGCGCCAGCAGCTTGGTGCAGGAGGGGGAGCAGTACTTC. Translation: CASSLVQEGEQYF.